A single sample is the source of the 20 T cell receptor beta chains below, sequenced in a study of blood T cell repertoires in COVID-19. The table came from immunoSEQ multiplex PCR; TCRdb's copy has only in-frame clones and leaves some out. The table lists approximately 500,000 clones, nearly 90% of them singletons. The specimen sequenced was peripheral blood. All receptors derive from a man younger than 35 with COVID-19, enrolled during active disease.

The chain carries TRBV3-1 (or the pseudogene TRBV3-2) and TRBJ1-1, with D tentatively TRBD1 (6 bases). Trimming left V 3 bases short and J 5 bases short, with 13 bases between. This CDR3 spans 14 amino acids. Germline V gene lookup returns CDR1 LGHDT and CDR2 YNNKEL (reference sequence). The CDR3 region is CASSHLRGRTEAFF. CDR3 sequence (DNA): TGTGCCAGCAGCCACCTCAGGGGTCGGACTGAAGCTTTCTTT.

The CDR3 DNA reads as TGTGCCAGCAGTCTCCTAGCGGGAACCAACAATGAGCAGTTCTTC. Encoded protein: CASSLLAGTNNEQFF. The V and J genes are TRBV27 and TRBJ2-1, with TRBD2 identical over 9 bases. The CDR3 runs to 15 residues. J lost 5 bases, V lost 5 bases, and 7 bases had no gene match. Per germline, CDR1 MNHEY and CDR2 SMNVEV (reference sequence).

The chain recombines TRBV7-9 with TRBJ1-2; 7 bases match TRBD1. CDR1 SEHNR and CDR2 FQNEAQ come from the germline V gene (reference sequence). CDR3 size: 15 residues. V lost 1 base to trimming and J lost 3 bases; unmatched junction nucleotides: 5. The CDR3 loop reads CASSLDRTGHYGYTF. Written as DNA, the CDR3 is TGTGCCAGCAGCTTAGATAGGACAGGACACTATGGCTACACCTTC.

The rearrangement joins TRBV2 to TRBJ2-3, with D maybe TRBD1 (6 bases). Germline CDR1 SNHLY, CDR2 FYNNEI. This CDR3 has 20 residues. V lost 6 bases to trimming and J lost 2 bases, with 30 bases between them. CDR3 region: CASSHRYTIGGITSTDTQYF. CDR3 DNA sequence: TGTGCCAGCAGCCACCGTTATACAATAGGGGGAATCACATCCACAGATACGCAGTATTTT.

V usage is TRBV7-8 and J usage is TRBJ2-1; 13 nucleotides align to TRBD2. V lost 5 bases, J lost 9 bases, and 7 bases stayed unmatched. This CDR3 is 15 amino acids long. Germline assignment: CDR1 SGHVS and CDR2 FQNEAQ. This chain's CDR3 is CASSPRTSGSVEQFF. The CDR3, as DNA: TGTGCCAGCAGCCCACGGACTAGCGGGAGCGTTGAGCAGTTCTTC.

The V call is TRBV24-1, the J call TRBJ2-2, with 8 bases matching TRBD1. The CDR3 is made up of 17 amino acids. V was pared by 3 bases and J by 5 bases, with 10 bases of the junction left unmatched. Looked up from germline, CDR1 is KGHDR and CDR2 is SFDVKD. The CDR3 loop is CATSDPQGVGRTGELFF. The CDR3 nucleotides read TGTGCCACCAGTGATCCACAGGGGGTGGGTCGGACCGGGGAGCTGTTTTTT.

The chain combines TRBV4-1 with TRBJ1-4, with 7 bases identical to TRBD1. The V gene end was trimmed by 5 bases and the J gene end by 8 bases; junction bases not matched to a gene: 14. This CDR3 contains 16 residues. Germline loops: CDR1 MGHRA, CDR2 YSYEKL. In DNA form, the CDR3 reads TGCGCCAGCAGCAACTGGGTAAGGGACAGACCCGAAAAACTGTTTTTT. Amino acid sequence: CASSNWVRDRPEKLFF.

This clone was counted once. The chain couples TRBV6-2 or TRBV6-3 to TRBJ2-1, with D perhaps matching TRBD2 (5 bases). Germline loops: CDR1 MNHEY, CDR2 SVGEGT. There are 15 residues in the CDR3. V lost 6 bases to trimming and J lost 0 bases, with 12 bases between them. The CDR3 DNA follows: TGTGCCAGCAGATACACTAGGAGCTCCTACAATGAGCAGTTCTTC. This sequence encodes CASRYTRSSYNEQFF.

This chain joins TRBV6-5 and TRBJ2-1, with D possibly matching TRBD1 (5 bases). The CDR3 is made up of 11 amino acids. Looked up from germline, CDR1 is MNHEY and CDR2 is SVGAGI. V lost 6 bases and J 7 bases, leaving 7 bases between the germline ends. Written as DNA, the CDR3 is TGTGCCAGCAGCACAGGTAATGAGCAGTTCTTC. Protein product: CASSTGNEQFF.

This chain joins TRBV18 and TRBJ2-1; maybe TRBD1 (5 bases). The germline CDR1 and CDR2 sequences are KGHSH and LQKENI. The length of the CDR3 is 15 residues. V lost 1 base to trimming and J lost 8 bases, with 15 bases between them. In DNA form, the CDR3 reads TGTGCCAGCTCACCACGGTATGCAGGGTCGGATGAGCAGTTCTTC. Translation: CASSPRYAGSDEQFF.

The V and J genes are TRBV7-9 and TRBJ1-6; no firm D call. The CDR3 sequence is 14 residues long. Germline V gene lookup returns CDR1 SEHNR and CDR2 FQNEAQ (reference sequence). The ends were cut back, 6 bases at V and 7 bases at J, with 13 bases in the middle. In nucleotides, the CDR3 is TGTGCCAGCAGTGCGCCGGGTTGGAATTCACCCCTCCACTTT. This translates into CASSAPGWNSPLHF. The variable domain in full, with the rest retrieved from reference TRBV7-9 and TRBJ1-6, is DTGVSQNPRHKITKRGQNVTFRCDPISEHNRLYWYRQTLGQGPEFLTYFQNEAQLEKSRLLSDRFSAERPKGSFSTLEIQRTEQGDSAMYLCASSAPGWNSPLHFGNGTRLTVT.

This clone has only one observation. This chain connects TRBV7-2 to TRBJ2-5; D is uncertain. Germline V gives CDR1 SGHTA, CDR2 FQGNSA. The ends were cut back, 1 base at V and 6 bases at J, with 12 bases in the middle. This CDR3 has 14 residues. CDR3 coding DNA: TGTGCCAGCAGCTTAGGGGCCACTGTAAAGACCCAGTACTTC. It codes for CASSLGATVKTQYF.

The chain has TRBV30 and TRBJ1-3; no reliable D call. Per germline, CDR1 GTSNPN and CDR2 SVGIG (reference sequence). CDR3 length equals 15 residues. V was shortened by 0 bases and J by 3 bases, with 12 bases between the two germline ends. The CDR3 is CAWSVGWGGGNTIYF. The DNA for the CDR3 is TGTGCCTGGAGTGTAGGCTGGGGAGGTGGAAACACCATATATTTT.

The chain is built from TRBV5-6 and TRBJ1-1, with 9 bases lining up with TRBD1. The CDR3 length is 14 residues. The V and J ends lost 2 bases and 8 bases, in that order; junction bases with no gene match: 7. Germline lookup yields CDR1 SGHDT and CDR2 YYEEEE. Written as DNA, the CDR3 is TGTGCCAGCAGCTTTGAAACCGGGACAGGGGAAGCTTTCTTT. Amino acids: CASSFETGTGEAFF.

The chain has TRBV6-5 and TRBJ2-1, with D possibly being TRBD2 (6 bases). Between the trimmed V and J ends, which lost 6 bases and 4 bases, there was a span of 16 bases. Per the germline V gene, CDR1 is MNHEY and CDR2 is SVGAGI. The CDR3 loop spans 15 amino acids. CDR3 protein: CASRGFGGAYNEQFF. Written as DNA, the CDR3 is TGTGCCAGCAGGGGTTTTGGCGGGGCTTACAATGAGCAGTTCTTC.

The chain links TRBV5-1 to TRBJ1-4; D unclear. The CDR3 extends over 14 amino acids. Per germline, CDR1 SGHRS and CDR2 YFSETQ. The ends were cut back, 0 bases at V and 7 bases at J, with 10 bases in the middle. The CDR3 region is CASSLDPRGEKLFF. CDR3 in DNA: TGCGCCAGCAGCTTGGACCCGCGGGGTGAAAAACTGTTTTTT.

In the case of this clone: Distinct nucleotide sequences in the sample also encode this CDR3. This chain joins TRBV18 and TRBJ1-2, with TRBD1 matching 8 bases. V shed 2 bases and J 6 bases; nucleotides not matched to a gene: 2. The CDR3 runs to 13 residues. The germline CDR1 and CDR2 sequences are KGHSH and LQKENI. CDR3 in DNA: TGTGCCAGCTCACCAGACAGGGGAAATGGCTACACCTTC. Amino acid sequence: CASSPDRGNGYTF.

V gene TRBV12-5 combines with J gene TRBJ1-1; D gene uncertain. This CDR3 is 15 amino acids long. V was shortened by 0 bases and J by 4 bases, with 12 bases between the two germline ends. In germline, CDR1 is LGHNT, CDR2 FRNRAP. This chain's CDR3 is CASGLVGGLGTEAFF. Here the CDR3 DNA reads TGTGCTAGTGGTTTGGTAGGAGGGTTGGGCACTGAAGCTTTCTTT.

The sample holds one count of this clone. DNA for the CDR3: TGCGCCAGCAGCCAAATGGGCGGGAGGCTGGACAATGAGCAGTTCTTC. Translated, it gives CASSQMGGRLDNEQFF. This rearrangement joins TRBV4-1 to TRBJ2-1; TRBD2 matches at 8 bases. This CDR3 contains 16 residues. CDR1 and CDR2 (germline): MGHRA, YSYEKL. V trimming: 2 bases; J trimming: 5 bases; junction bases outside the gene matches: 8.

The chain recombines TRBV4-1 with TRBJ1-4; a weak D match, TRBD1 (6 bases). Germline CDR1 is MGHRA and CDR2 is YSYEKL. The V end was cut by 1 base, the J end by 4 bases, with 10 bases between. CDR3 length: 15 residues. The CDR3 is CASSQAGESNEKLFF. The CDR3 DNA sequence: TGCGCCAGCAGCCAAGCAGGGGAGAGTAATGAAAAACTGTTTTTT.